This entry features one TCR beta chain sequence. What it binds is not known. This specimen belongs to a study of T cell responses to AZD1222 COVID-19 vaccine. General study findings and limits: Among spike-specific TCRs, nearly half reportedly target unmutated variant regions. The span of vaccine-associated CD4 TCRs extended across spike, with dominance at 160-218 and 743-854. The donors showed a predominance of white British ancestry and of females, with possible underestimation of clonal diversity. AZD1222 recipients seropositive at baseline numbered only 6 or 7.

Libraries were prepared by immunoSEQ multiplex PCR; TCRdb keeps only in-frame clonotypes and omits some of them. In the table there are about 81,000 clones, about 90% of which are singletons. Per germline, CDR1 SGHRS and CDR2 YFSETQ. V lost 0 bases and J lost 2; bases outside the gene matches: 7. CDR3 length: 17 residues. This clonotype was sampled from an adult who received the AZD1222 COVID-19 vaccine. The sample consisted of peripheral blood, taken 28 days after the second AZD1222 dose. The chain carries TRBV5-1 and TRBJ1-4; 7 bases align to TRBD1. Here the CDR3 reads CASSLGYRGSTNEKLFF. CDR3 DNA sequence: TGCGCCAGCAGCTTGGGGTACAGGGGTTCCACTAATGAAAAACTGTTTTTT.